This T cell receptor (beta chain) was identified during a study of blood T cell repertoires in COVID-19 (dated by TCRdb to the early 2020s). For the study in its entirety: The collaborator samples originated in the United States, Italy and Spain and spanned the acute and convalescent phases of COVID-19. The samples were drawn from two sources: the first 160 participants of the ongoing ImmuneRACE study, and over 950 subjects contributed by 6 global collaborators. HLA class I and class II types, where available, came from metadata supplied by the sample provider rather than from assay-based typing. The repertoires were made available in a free public database intended to serve as a resource for research on the immune response to SARS-CoV-2. The prospective study material was composed of cDNA or gDNA derived from T cells, B-cell-depleted T cells, or PBMCs. Deeply sampled blood TCRbeta repertoires from subjects exposed to, actively infected with, or recovered from COVID-19 were included in the dataset. Nearly every sample came with metadata listing a de-identified subject ID, COVID-19 status, age in years and sex. Study-wide conclusions, independent of this receptor: The amount of clinical and demographic metadata varied by source and participant and was provided uncurated.

Comment on this clone: The specificity of this receptor is unknown. Per-base qualities were not stored, and no clone one base away is much larger.

Participants in the prospective study were aged roughly 18 to 95 years, lived in more than 20 United States geographic areas, and enrolled through a virtual design. In the prospective study, cohorts were assigned on the basis of participant-reported clinical history obtained from a screening survey and a study questionnaire. Mobile phlebotomists in the prospective study collected whole blood, serum and a nasopharyngeal or oropharyngeal swab from every participant. Additional blood draws and questionnaires over an approximately 2-month period could optionally be provided by prospective study participants. Blood samples from the prospective study were shipped frozen or at room temperature prior to DNA extraction. The CDR3, cysteine through phenylalanine, is 13 amino acids long. The DNA shown is the 39-base CDR3, in frame from base 1. The germline V gene (reference sequence) supplies CDR1 MNHEY and CDR2 SMNVEV. For this chain, trimming is 1 base at the V end and 4 bases at the J end, and the number of junction bases without a gene match is 0.

TCRbeta CDR3 regions were amplified from genomic DNA by means of the immunoSEQ Assay, a bias-controlled multiplex PCR. For the original study's pipeline: The number of nucleated cells in each sample was estimated by amplification of reference gene primers within the assay. To quantify the absolute abundance of each unique TCRbeta CDR3 rearrangement, sequence reads were collapsed and filtered. For each sample, productive Simpson clonality was calculated as the square root of Simpson's diversity index over productive rearrangements. The clones in this table, taken by TCRdb from immuneACCESS, are in-frame only. Not every clone is retained; where verified, under half of the shortfall comes from an unresolved V gene, and the cause of the rest is unknown. The V and J calls and the clone size are those of that table, but D and trimming were determined from the DNA. For this sample there are approximately 220,000 clones; around nine tenths appear just once. Roughly 4% of the sample comes from the top ten.

The material sequenced was PBMCs or T cells enriched from blood (not recorded which). The source of this sequence is a woman aged 25 to 39 with acute COVID-19. The receptor chain draws on TRBV27 and TRBJ2-5, and 7 junction bases match TRBD2. The CDR3 sequence is CASSLWGGETQYF. The DNA reads as follows: TGTGCCAGCAGTTTATGGGGGGGAGAGACCCAGTACTTC.